One T cell receptor beta chain is described in this entry. Its antigen is still unknown. This entry comes from a study of shared clonotypes between healthy human individuals. Notes on the study in general: Memory subsets generally showed smaller estimated richness than naive subsets did. Expectations were that clonotype sharing among donors would be affected by sequencing depth. Sampling covered nothing but blood. Tissue TCR repertoires likely differ from those found in blood. Among non-shared clonotypes, generation probabilities were lower than among those shared by all four donors.

Terminally differentiated effector memory CD45RA+ cells were left out of the naive CD8 fraction, which was CD45RO-negative and positively selected for CCR7. Sequenced by immunoSEQ multiplex PCR; TCRdb stores in-frame clones only, minus some. Counted here are about 590,000 clones, nearly 97% occurring once; the ten biggest clones make up less than 0.13%. Per the germline V gene, CDR1 is SEHNR and CDR2 is FQNEAQ (reference sequence). The CDR3 has 16 residues. V dropped 1 base and J dropped 7; count of bases not matched to a gene: 7. This receptor was taken from a woman aged 30 to 39 in good health. The specimen was naive CD8+ T cells sorted from blood. The V call is TRBV7-9, the J call TRBJ1-4, with 9 bases lining up with TRBD1. The CDR3 DNA follows: TGTGCCAGCAGCTTAGTTACCGGGACAGGGACTGAAAAACTGTTTTTT. Encoded protein: CASSLVTGTGTEKLFF. Together with reference TRBV7-9 and TRBJ1-4, the CDR3 gives the full variable domain: DTGVSQNPRHKITKRGQNVTFRCDPISEHNRLYWYRQTLGQGPEFLTYFQNEAQLEKSRLLSDRFSAERPKGSFSTLEIQRTEQGDSAMYLCASSLVTGTGTEKLFFGSGTQLSVL.